This is a list of T cell receptor beta chains from one sample in a study of beta chain features in type 1 diabetes. Sequencing was performed with immunoSEQ multiplex PCR; in TCRdb, only in-frame clones are kept and a portion is missing. The sample yields approximately 44,000 clones, roughly 70% seen once. The sequenced material came from Tregs from blood. The receptors were sampled from a young woman with type 1 diabetes. Each CDR3 is given with its conserved first and last residue. A D gene is named only where the DNA matches it firmly. The size field is filled for only some rows; it gives once, few, many or a size class.

TRBJ2-1	.	TRBV6-4	.	CASSDFGGLRNEQFF	TGTGCCAGCAGTGACTTCGGGGGTTTAAGGAATGAGCAGTTCTTC
TRBJ1-4	few	TRBV4-2	.	CASSRGRVDEKLFF	TGTGCCAGCAGCCGGGGGCGCGTCGATGAAAAACTGTTTTTT
TRBJ1-2	few	TRBV10-3	TRBD1	CAISDRGLGYTF	TGTGCCATCAGTGACAGGGGGCTTGGCTACACCTTC
TRBJ1-4	.	TRBV11-2	TRBD1	CASSLVTGATNEKLFF	TGTGCCAGCAGCTTAGTGACAGGGGCAACTAATGAAAAACTGTTTTTT
TRBJ1-2	.	TRBV6-5	TRBD1	CASTSGQGAFSGYTF	TGTGCCAGCACCTCGGGGCAGGGGGCTTTCTCTGGCTACACCTTC
TRBJ1-5	.	TRBV5-1	.	CASSSLGGADQPQHF	TGCGCCAGCAGCTCCCTTGGGGGGGCTGATCAGCCCCAGCATTTT
TRBJ2-5	.	TRBV7-2	TRBD2	CASSPGLAQETQYF	TGTGCCAGCAGCCCAGGACTAGCCCAAGAGACCCAGTACTTC
TRBJ2-2	.	TRBV19	.	CASRRDTGELFF	TGTGCCAGTAGGCGGGACACCGGGGAGCTGTTTTTT
TRBJ2-1	few	TRBV29-1	.	CSAMRPPSSYNEQFF	TGCAGCGCCATGAGGCCCCCGAGCTCCTACAATGAGCAGTTCTTC
TRBJ2-4	.	TRBV19	.	CASSFGGPDIQYF	TGTGCCAGTAGTTTCGGGGGGCCGGACATTCAGTACTTC
TRBJ1-1	.	TRBV5-1	.	CASSPGLSEAFF	TGCGCCAGCAGTCCAGGCCTCAGTGAAGCTTTCTTT
TRBJ1-6	.	TRBV5-6	.	CASSLDRMNSPLHF	TGTGCCAGCAGCTTGGACAGGATGAATTCACCCCTCCACTTT
TRBJ1-2	once	TRBV5-4	.	CASRTQGVDYGYTF	TGTGCCAGCAGGACACAGGGAGTAGACTATGGCTACACCTTC
TRBJ2-2	few	TRBV19	.	CASNRDANTGELFF	TGTGCCAGTAACAGGGACGCGAACACCGGGGAGCTGTTTTTT
TRBJ2-1	.	TRBV9	TRBD2	CASSVAPAGGRNEQFF	TGTGCCAGCAGCGTAGCCCCGGCGGGAGGACGGAATGAGCAGTTCTTC
TRBJ2-5	once	TRBV5-4	.	CASSWGLRSSRVQETQYF	TGTGCCAGCAGCTGGGGACTGAGGAGTTCGCGGGTCCAAGAGACCCAGTACTTC
TRBJ1-5	.	TRBV30	.	CAWSSTMNQPQHF	TGTGCCTGGAGCTCTACTATGAATCAGCCCCAGCATTTT
TRBJ2-1	.	TRBV30	.	CAWNGGLSYNEQFF	TGTGCCTGGAACGGCGGGTTATCCTACAATGAGCAGTTCTTC
TRBJ1-2	few	TRBV6-6	.	CASSYFGGSYGYTF	TGTGCCAGCAGTTACTTCGGCGGGTCTTATGGCTACACCTTC